The 24 T cell receptor beta chains below come from one sample, sequenced in a study of T cells in Graves' hyperthyroidism and ophthalmopathy. It was RNA transcripts that yielded the amplified TCR beta CDR3 regions. Researchers ran a first-round RT-PCR on the TCR CDR3 using the HTBI primer set. Each CDR3 protein is one row after TCRdb ran MiXCR on the multiplex PCR reads. The sample consists of 550,000 to 800,000 distinct CDR3 sequences, approximately 15% of them appearing once. Sequenced material: blood. The receptors derive from a man aged 45-60 years with Graves' hyperthyroidism.

This chain connects TRBV19 to TRBJ2-1; 9 bases fit TRBD2. After removal of 5 bases from V and 7 bases from J, the junction contained 15 bases not matched to a gene. The CDR3 runs to 17 residues. Germline CDR1 reads LNHDA; CDR2 reads SQIVND (reference sequence). This chain's CDR3 is CASSVPSLAGRRNEQFF. DNA of the CDR3: TGTGCCAGTAGTGTCCCCTCCCTAGCGGGAAGGAGGAATGAGCAGTTCTTC. Supplemented by reference TRBV19 and TRBJ2-1, the full variable domain reads DGGITQSPKYLFRKEGQNVTLSCEQNLNHDAMYWYRQDPGQGLRLIYYSQIVNDFQKGDIAEGYSVSREKKESFPLTVTSAQKNPTAFYLCASSVPSLAGRRNEQFFGPGTRLTVL.

This clonotype was observed a handful of times. The chain carries TRBV28 and TRBJ2-5; TRBD2 matches 8 bases. J lost 5 bases, V lost 3 bases, and 14 bases had no gene match. This CDR3 comprises 17 residues. The germline CDR1 and CDR2 sequences are MDHEN and SYDVKM. CDR3 in DNA: TGTGCCAGCAGTTTTATGGGTTTATTCGCGGGAGGTGAGACCCAGTACTTC. Translating gives CASSFMGLFAGGETQYF.

This clonotype was counted a few times. Mismatch with germline at one junction end may stem from a read error. The rearrangement links TRBV6-2 or TRBV6-3 to TRBJ1-6; 7 bases fit TRBD1. The CDR3 runs 14 residues. Germline V gives CDR1 MNHEY, CDR2 SVGEGT. CDR3 amino acids: CVSSRTGYNSPLHF. DNA of the CDR3: TGTGTCAGCAGTCGGACAGGCTATAATTCACCCCTCCACTTT.

The chain employs TRBV18 and TRBJ2-7, with D perhaps assigned TRBD1 or TRBD2 (5 bases each). Germline values: CDR1 KGHSH, CDR2 LQKENI. CDR3 length: 16 amino acids. V was clipped by 4 bases and J by 3 bases, with 19 bases between them. CDR3 region: CASSLTPGRFNYEQYF. The CDR3 DNA reads TGTGCCAGCTCACTGACGCCGGGACGGTTTAACTACGAGCAGTACTTC.

There are many counts of this clonotype. The genes are TRBV28 and TRBJ2-5; D possibly matches TRBD1 or TRBD2 (5 bases each). This CDR3 spans 13 amino acids. The germline V gene has CDR1 MDHEN and CDR2 SYDVKM. Trimming stripped 7 bases from V and 1 base from J, with 10 bases between. The CDR3 loop reads CASMQGPQETQYF. CDR3 nucleotide sequence: TGTGCCAGCATGCAGGGACCCCAAGAGACCCAGTACTTC.

This clonotype was recorded a few times. This sequence joins TRBV19 and TRBJ2-3; D gene ambiguous. Trimming took off 0 bases at V and 5 bases at J, with 3 bases between the two ends. This CDR3 has 12 amino acids. The germline V gene has CDR1 LNHDA and CDR2 SQIVND (reference sequence). In DNA form, the CDR3 reads TGTGCCAGTAGTATAGAAGAAGATACGCAGTATTTT. Its translation is CASSIEEDTQYF.

The chain carries TRBV3-1 and TRBJ2-7; D unclear. Trimming shortened V by 1 base and J by 4 bases, and 5 bases separated the two germline ends. CDR1 and CDR2 from the germline V gene are LGHDT and YNNKEL (reference sequence). The CDR3 is 12 amino acids. CDR3 sequence (DNA): TGTGCCAGCAGCCAAGGAGATTACGAGCAGTACTTC. It codes for CASSQGDYEQYF.

Comments on this clonotype: One end of the junction varies from germline; a read error may be responsible. The gene calls are TRBV19 and TRBJ2-6; D assignment may be TRBD1 or TRBD2 (5 bases each). The germline V gene encodes CDR1 LNHDA and CDR2 SQIVND (reference sequence). The CDR3 runs to 14 residues. The CDR3 region has the DNA TGTGCCAGTAGTAGAGCGGTTGGGGCCAACGTCCCGACTTTC. Translated: CASSRAVGANVPTF. Using reference TRBV19 and TRBJ2-6 for the parts outside the CDR3, the full variable domain is DGGITQSPKYLFRKEGQNVTLSCEQNLNHDAMYWYRQDPGQGLRLIYYSQIVNDFQKGDIAEGYSVSREKKESFPLTVTSAQKNPTAFYLCASSRAVGANVPTFGAGSRLTVL.

This clonotype turned up a few times. The genes are TRBV6-5 and TRBJ1-1; D remains ambiguous. The CDR3 extends over 15 amino acids. Germline V CDR1 and CDR2: MNHEY, SVGAGI. The germline V and J ends were trimmed by 0 bases and 1 base, with 9 bases remaining between them. For the CDR3, the DNA is TGTGCCAGCAGTTACTCGTCGCCGAAGAACACTGAAGCTTTCTTT. This codes for CASSYSSPKNTEAFF.

At least ten counts were recorded for this clonotype. The chain links TRBV24-1 to TRBJ1-4; D is possibly TRBD1 (5 bases). The V gene lost 2 bases and the J gene lost 1 base, with 7 bases spanning the gap. Germline V gives CDR1 KGHDR, CDR2 SFDVKD. This CDR3 comprises 15 residues. CDR3 in amino acids: CATSDSGGTNEKLFF. The CDR3 nucleotides are TGTGCCACCAGTGATTCCGGGGGAACTAATGAAAAACTGTTTTTT.

This clonotype was recorded at least ten times. The J gene is TRBJ2-2, the V gene TRBV29-1; 11 nucleotides agree with TRBD2. V was pared by 5 bases and J by 7 bases, with 6 bases of the junction left unmatched. The CDR3 runs 14 residues. CDR1 is SQVTM, CDR2 ANQGSEA, per germline. The CDR3 reads CSVPTSGRGGELFF. The DNA of the CDR3 is TGCAGCGTTCCTACTAGCGGGAGAGGCGGGGAGCTGTTTTTT.

This chain joins TRBV29-1 and TRBJ1-1; D gene unclear. Trimming cost V 3 bases and J 1 base, with 9 bases left between them. CDR1 SQVTM and CDR2 ANQGSEA come from the germline V gene. The CDR3 covers 13 residues. The CDR3 loop is CSVDDKQNTEAFF. The CDR3 DNA reads as TGCAGCGTTGATGACAAACAGAACACTGAAGCTTTCTTT.

The chain is built from TRBV12-3 or TRBV12-4 and TRBJ1-2; D gene ambiguous. This CDR3 contains 14 residues. V was clipped by 4 bases and J by 0 bases, with 9 bases between them. DNA for the CDR3: TGTGCCAGCAGTTCCCGAAGGACTAACTATGGCTACACCTTC. This sequence encodes CASSSRRTNYGYTF.

This clonotype was counted only a few times. The rearrangement uses TRBV19 and TRBJ2-5; no firm D call. V was trimmed by 0 bases and J by 5 bases, leaving 10 bases between them. Germline loops: CDR1 LNHDA, CDR2 SQIVND (reference sequence). This CDR3 spans 14 amino acids. For the CDR3, the DNA is TGTGCCAGTAGTATAGAAGAAACGTGGGAGACCCAGTACTTC. This gives the protein CASSIEETWETQYF.

As regards this clonotype: A single base separates this from a much larger clone, so it may be a read error. A read error is likely, as this CDR3 ends without the conserved phenylalanine or tryptophan. The chain is built from TRBV5-1 and TRBJ2-7; D unresolved. Per the germline V gene, CDR1 is SGHRS and CDR2 is YFSETQ. The CDR3 contains 11 residues. Trimming stripped 5 bases from V and 6 bases from J, with 9 bases between. CDR3 coding DNA: TGCGCCAGCAGGAAGGAAGGCGAGCAGTACTAC. This encodes CASRKEGEQYY.

The table lists this clonotype with many counts. V usage is TRBV7-9 and J usage is TRBJ2-1, with D possibly being TRBD2 (6 bases). Trimming left V 4 bases short and J 10 bases short, with 11 bases between. The CDR3 has 12 amino acids. Germline V gene sequence: CDR1 SEHNR, CDR2 FQNEAQ (reference sequence). CDR3 sequence reads: CASSSISGEQFF. The CDR3 region has the DNA TGTGCCAGCAGCTCCATTAGCGGAGAGCAGTTCTTC.

This clonotype occurred many times. The chain combines TRBV7-2 with TRBJ1-2; perhaps TRBD1 as D (5 bases). The CDR3 has 13 residues. Between the trimmed V and J ends, which lost 1 base and 6 bases, there was a span of 9 bases. Germline V gene sequence: CDR1 SGHTA, CDR2 FQGNSA. The CDR3 protein is CASSLVEGHGYTF. The DNA of the CDR3 is TGTGCCAGCAGCTTAGTCGAGGGGCATGGCTACACCTTC.

This clonotype was observed a handful of times. The V call is TRBV7-9, the J call TRBJ2-7; the D is unclear. Trimming left V 8 bases short and J 2 bases short, with 19 bases between. Germline V CDR1 and CDR2: SEHNR, FQNEAQ (reference sequence). The length of the CDR3 is 15 residues. CDR3 amino acids: CASSVGPGRTYEQYF. The DNA for the CDR3 is TGTGCCAGCTCTGTCGGACCGGGCCGCACCTACGAGCAGTACTTC.

V and J are TRBV28 and TRBJ1-3; D unresolved. V was shortened by 3 bases and J by 4 bases, with 13 bases between the two germline ends. This CDR3 is 15 amino acids long. Germline CDR1 and CDR2: MDHEN and SYDVKM. Here the CDR3 DNA reads TGTGCCAGCAGTTTCCCGGGCCCGGGAGGAAACACCATATATTTT. It is translated as CASSFPGPGGNTIYF.

This clonotype was recorded many times. The chain combines TRBV2 with TRBJ2-1; 10 positions match TRBD2. From germline, CDR1 is SNHLY and CDR2 FYNNEI. The CDR3 extends over 20 amino acids. J was trimmed by 0 bases and V by 4 bases; bases with no gene match: 15. CDR3 DNA sequence: TGTGCCAGCAGTGGAGATCCTAGCGGGAGAGTCCCGAGCTCCTACAATGAGCAGTTCTTC. Its translation: CASSGDPSGRVPSSYNEQFF.

In this sample, this clonotype turned up a few times. The CDR3 nucleotides read TGCAGTGCTAGAGGGCAGGGGGCATTAGAGGCTTTCTTT. Its protein is CSARGQGALEAFF. The chain has TRBV20-1 and TRBJ1-1, with TRBD1 matching over 8 bases. The CDR3 runs to 13 residues. The V gene's germline CDR1 is DFQATT and CDR2 SNEGSKA (reference sequence). J gave up 11 bases and V 1 base, and 9 bases lay outside the gene matches.

A remark on this clonotype: This likely comes from a read error, as the CDR3 has no conserved phenylalanine or tryptophan at its end. The chain couples TRBV7-2 to TRBJ2-3; 9 nucleotides agree with TRBD2. Per the germline V gene, CDR1 is SGHTA and CDR2 is FQGNSA. CDR3 size: 15 residues. V trimming: 3 bases; J trimming: 5 bases; junction bases outside the gene matches: 6. CDR3 DNA: TGTGCCAGCAGCTTTGGCGGGAGGGCCGTAGATACGCAGTATTTA. This translates into CASSFGGRAVDTQYL.

The J gene is TRBJ1-2, the V gene TRBV19; the D gene is possibly TRBD1 (6 bases). In germline, CDR1 is LNHDA, CDR2 SQIVND (reference sequence). The CDR3 consists of 13 residues. The V end was cut by 8 bases, the J end by 7 bases, with 17 bases between. CDR3 in DNA: TGTGCCAGTGTAACTCAGGGGTATGGTGGCTACACCTTC. Its protein is CASVTQGYGGYTF.

This clonotype has ten or more counts. The rearrangement uses TRBV11-1 and TRBJ1-5; unclear D gene. The germline V and J ends were trimmed by 3 bases and 3 bases, with 12 bases remaining between them. Germline V CDR1 and CDR2: SGHAT, FQDESV (reference sequence). The CDR3 contains 15 residues. The CDR3 here is CASSLMSVDNQPQHF. CDR3 nucleotides: TGTGCCAGCAGCTTGATGTCAGTCGACAATCAGCCCCAGCATTTT.